This paragraph reports one T cell receptor beta chain. Its antigen is currently unknown. The entry originates in a study of CD8 T cells in Susac syndrome. Findings and caveats of the study: The authors acknowledged that their TCR sequencing and HLA analysis involved a relatively small number of individuals.

The CDR3 has 16 residues. Trimming cost V 0 bases and J 0 bases, with 11 bases left between them. Looked up from germline, CDR1 is LGHNA and CDR2 is YSLEER. RNA, at about 0.45 to 1 ug, was reverse transcribed with random hexamers. Across 54 Vbeta and 13 Jbeta, immunoSEQ multiplex PCR amplified TCR beta CDR3. TCRdb ran MiXCR on the immunoSEQ multiplex PCR reads and lists one entry per CDR3 protein. The sample consists of 150,000 to 200,000 distinct CDR3 sequences, about 92% of them appearing once. Sample: CD4+ T cells from PBMCs. The origin of this receptor is a human donor in good health. The chain joins TRBV4-3 to TRBJ1-2, with D hard to call. Here the CDR3 reads CASSQDLLLTNYGYTF. Written as DNA, the CDR3 is TGCGCCAGCAGCCAAGACCTCCTCCTTACTAACTATGGCTACACCTTC.